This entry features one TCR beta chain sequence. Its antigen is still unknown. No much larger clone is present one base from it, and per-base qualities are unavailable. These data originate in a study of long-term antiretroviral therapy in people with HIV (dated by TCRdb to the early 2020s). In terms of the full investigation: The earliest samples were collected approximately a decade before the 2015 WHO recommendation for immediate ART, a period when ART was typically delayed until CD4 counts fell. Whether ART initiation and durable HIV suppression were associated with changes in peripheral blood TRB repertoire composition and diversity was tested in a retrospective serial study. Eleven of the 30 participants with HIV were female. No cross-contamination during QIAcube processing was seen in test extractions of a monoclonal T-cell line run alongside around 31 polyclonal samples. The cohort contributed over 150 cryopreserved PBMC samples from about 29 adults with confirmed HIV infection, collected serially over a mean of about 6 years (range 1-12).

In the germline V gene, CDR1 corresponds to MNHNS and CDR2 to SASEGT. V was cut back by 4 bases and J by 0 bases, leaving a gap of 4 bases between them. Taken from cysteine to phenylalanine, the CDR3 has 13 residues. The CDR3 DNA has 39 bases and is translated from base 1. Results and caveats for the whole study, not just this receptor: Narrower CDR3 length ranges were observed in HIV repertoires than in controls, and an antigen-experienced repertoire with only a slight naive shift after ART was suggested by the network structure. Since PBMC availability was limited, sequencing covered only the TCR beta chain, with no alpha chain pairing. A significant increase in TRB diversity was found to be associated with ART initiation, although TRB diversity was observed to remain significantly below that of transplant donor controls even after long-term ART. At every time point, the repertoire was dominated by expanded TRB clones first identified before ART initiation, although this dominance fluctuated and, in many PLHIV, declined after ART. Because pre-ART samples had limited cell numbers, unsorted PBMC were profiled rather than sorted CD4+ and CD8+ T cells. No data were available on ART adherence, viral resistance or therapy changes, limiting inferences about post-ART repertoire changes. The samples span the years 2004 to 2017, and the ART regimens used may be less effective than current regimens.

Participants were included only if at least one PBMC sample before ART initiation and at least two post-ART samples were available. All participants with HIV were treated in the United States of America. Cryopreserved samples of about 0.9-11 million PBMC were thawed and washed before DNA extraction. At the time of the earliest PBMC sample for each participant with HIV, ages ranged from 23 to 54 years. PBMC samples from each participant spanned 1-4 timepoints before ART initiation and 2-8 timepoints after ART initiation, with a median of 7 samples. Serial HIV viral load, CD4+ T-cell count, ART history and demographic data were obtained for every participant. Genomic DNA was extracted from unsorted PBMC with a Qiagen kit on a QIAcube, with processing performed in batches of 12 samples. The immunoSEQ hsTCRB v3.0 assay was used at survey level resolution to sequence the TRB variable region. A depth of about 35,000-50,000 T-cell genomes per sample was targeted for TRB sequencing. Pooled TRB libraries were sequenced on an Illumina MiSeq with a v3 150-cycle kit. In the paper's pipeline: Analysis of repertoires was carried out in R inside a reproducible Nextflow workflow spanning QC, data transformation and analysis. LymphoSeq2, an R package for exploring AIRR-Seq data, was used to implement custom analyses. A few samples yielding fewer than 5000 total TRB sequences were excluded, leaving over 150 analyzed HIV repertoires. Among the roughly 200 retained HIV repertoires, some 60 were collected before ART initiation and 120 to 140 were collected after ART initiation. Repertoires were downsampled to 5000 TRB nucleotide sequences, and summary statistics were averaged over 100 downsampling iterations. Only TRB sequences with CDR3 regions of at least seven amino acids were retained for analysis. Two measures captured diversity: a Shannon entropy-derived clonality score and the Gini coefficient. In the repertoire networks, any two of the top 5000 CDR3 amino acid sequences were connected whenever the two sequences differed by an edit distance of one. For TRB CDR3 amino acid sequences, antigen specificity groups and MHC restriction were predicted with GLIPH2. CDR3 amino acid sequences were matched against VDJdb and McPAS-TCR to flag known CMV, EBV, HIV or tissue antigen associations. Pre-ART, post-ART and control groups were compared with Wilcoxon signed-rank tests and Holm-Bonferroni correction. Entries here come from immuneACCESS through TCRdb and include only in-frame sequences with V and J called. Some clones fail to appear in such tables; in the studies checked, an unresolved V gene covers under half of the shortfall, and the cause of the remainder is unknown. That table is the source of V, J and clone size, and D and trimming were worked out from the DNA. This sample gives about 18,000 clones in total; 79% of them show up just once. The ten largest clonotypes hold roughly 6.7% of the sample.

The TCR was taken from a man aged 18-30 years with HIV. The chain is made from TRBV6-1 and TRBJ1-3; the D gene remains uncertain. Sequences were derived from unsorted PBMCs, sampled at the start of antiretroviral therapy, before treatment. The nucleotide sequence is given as TGTGCCAGCAGTGCTTTCTCTGGAAACACCATATATTTT. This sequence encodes CASSAFSGNTIYF.